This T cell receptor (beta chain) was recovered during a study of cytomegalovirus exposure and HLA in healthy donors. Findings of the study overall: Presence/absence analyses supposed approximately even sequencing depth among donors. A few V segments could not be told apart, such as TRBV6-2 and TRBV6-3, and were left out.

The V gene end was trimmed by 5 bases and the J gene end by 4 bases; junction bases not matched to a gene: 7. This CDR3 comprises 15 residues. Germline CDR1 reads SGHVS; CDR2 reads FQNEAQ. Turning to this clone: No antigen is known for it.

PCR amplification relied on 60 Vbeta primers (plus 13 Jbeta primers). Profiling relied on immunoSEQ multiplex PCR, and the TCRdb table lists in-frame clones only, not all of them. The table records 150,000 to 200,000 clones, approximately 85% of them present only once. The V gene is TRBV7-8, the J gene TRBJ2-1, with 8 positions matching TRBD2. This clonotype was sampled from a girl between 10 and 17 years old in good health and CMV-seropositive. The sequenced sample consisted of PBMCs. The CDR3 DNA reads TGTGCCAGCAGCCCCGGGACTAGAGGGTACAATGAGCAGTTCTTC. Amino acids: CASSPGTRGYNEQFF. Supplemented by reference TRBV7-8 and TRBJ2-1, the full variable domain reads GAGVSQSPRYKVAKRGQDVALRCDPISGHVSLFWYQQALGQGPEFLTYFQNEAQLDKSGLPSDRFFAERPEGSVSTLKIQRTQQEDSAVYLCASSPGTRGYNEQFFGPGTRLTVL.